The rows below give T cell receptor beta chains drawn from one sample of a study of blood T cell repertoires in COVID-19. Generated by immunoSEQ multiplex PCR, the TCRdb table keeps only in-frame clones and is missing some. The sample records more than 350,000 clones, 70% to 90% being singletons. Material: peripheral blood. The receptor set was obtained from a woman aged 30 to 39 with COVID-19, enrolled during active disease. CDR3s include the opening cysteine and the closing phenylalanine or tryptophan. D genes are given only for firm matches. Clone size is shown for a subset of rows, as once, few, many or a class of expanded clone.

>13|TRBJ1-2|TRBD1|TRBV11-2|NA
CASSLSTGLGYTF
TGTGCCAGCAGCTTATCGACAGGGCTGGGCTACACCTTC
>14|TRBJ2-1|NA|TRBV7-8|once
CASIKGGLYNEQFF
TGTGCCAGCATAAAAGGGGGACTATACAATGAGCAGTTCTTC
>13|TRBJ2-5|NA|TRBV10-2|NA
CASSEDRLETQYF
TGCGCCAGCAGTGAGGACAGATTGGAGACCCAGTACTTC
>14|TRBJ1-3|TRBD1|TRBV7-9|NA
CASSYRTGENTIYF
TGTGCCAGCAGCTACCGGACAGGGGAAAACACCATATATTTT
>13|TRBJ1-1|TRBD1|TRBV6-2/TRBV6-3|NA
CASSGDRDTEAFF
TGTGCCAGCAGCGGGGACAGGGACACTGAAGCTTTCTTT
>17|TRBJ2-7|NA|TRBV7-2|NA
CASSFRTDPTSISQQYF
TGTGCCAGCAGTTTCAGAACAGATCCTACGAGCATATCGCAGCAGTACTTC
>17|TRBJ1-1|NA|TRBV19|NA
CASSIPAKGRGNTEAFF
TGTGCCAGTAGTATACCGGCGAAGGGCAGGGGGAACACTGAAGCTTTCTTT
>17|TRBJ2-2|TRBD1|TRBV28|NA
CASSNAEDRENAGELFF
TGTGCCAGCAGTAATGCGGAGGACAGGGAGAACGCCGGGGAGCTGTTTTTT
>12|TRBJ2-7|NA|TRBV7-2|NA
CASSREPIEQYF
TGTGCCAGCAGCCGAGAACCAATCGAGCAGTACTTC
>15|TRBJ1-5|NA|TRBV2|NA
CASSLDGGGNQPQHF
TGTGCCAGCAGTCTGGACGGCGGGGGCAATCAGCCCCAGCATTTT
>15|TRBJ2-1|NA|TRBV27|once
CASSSLGGSYNEQFF
TGTGCCAGCAGTTCCCTCGGGGGCTCCTACAATGAGCAGTTCTTC
>15|TRBJ2-1|TRBD2|TRBV13|NA
CASSLEGTSGGEQFF
TGTGCCAGCAGCTTAGAGGGGACTAGCGGGGGGGAGCAGTTCTTC
>16|TRBJ2-4|TRBD2|TRBV7-9|NA
CASSYSGRVRENIQYF
TGTGCCAGCAGTTACAGCGGGAGGGTGAGGGAAAACATTCAGTACTTC
>18|TRBJ2-6|TRBD2|TRBV5-1|NA
CASSSGPGGRAGANVLTF
TGCGCCAGCAGCTCCGGCCCGGGGGGTCGCGCTGGGGCCAACGTCCTGACTTTC
>18|TRBJ2-3|NA|TRBV18|NA
CASSPPFGPRGGLDTQYF
TGTGCCAGCTCACCACCGTTTGGTCCTAGAGGGGGTTTGGATACGCAGTATTTT
>14|TRBJ2-7|NA|TRBV28|few
CASSISTTVHEQYF
TGTGCCAGCAGTATCTCGACGACAGTCCACGAGCAGTACTTC